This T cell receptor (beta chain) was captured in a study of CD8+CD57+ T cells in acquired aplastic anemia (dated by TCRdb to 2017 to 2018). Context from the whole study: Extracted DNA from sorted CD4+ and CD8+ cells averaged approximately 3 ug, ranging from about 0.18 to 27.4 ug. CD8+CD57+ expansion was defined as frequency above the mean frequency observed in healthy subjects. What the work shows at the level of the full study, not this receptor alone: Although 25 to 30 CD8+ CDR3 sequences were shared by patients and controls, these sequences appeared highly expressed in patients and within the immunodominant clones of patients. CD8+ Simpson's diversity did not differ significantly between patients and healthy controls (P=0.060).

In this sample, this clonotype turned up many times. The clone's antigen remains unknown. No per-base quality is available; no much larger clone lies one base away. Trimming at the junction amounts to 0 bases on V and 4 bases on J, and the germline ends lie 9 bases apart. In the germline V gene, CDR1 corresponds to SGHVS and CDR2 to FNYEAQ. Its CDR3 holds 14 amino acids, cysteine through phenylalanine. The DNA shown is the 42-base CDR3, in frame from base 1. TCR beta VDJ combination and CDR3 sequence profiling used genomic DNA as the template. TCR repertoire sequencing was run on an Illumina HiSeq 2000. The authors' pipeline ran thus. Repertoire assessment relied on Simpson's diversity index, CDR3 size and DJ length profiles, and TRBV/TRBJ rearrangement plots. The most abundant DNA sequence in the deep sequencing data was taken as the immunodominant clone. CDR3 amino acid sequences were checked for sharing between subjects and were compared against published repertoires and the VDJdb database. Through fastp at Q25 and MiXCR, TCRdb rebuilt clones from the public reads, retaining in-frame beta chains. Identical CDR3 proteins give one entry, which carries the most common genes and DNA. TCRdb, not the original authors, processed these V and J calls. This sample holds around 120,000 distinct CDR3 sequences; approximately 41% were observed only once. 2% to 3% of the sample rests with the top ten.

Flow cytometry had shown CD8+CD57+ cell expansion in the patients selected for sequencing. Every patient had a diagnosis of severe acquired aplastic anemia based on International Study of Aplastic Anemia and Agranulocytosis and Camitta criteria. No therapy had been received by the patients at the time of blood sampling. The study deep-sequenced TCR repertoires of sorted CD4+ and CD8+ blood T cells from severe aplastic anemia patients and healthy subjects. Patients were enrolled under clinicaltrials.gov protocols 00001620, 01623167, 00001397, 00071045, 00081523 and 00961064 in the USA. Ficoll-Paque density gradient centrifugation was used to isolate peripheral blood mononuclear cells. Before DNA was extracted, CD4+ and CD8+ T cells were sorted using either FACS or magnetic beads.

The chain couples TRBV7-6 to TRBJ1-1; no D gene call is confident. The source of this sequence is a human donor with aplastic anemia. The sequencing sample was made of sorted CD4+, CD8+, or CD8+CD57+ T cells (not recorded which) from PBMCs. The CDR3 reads CASSLARLSTEAFF. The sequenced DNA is TGTGCCAGCAGCTTAGCGAGGCTGAGCACTGAAGCTTTCTTT.